The rows below give T cell receptor beta chains drawn from one sample of a study of radiation and T cells in renal cell carcinoma. Produced via immunoSEQ multiplex PCR; TCRdb's table is partial and in-frame only. The sample consists of 120,000 or so clones, roughly four fifths of them appearing once. Sequenced material: blood, taken from a patient whose treatment included radiotherapy and nephrectomy. These receptors all stem from a woman in her sixties with renal cell carcinoma. CDR3s include the opening cysteine and the closing phenylalanine or tryptophan. Each record gives: V gene, CDR3 length, J gene, D gene, clone size, CDR3 DNA, CDR3 protein. D genes are given only for firm matches. A clone size is listed for some rows: how often the clone was seen (once, few, many), or a class if it is expanded.

TRBV28	16	TRBJ2-7	TRBD1	once	TGTGCCAGCAGTCTCCGCCGGGACAGACACCTTCAAAAGCAGTACTTC	CASSLRRDRHLQKQYF
TRBV2	15	TRBJ1-4	TRBD1	NA	TGTGCCAGCTGCTATACAGGGGCGCCGAATGAAAAACTGTTTTTT	CASCYTGAPNEKLFF
TRBV19	14	TRBJ1-4	NA	once	TGTGCCAGTAGTATACGGGGTAACAATGAAAAACTGTTTTTT	CASSIRGNNEKLFF
TRBV7-9	14	TRBJ1-4	NA	NA	TGTGCCAGCAGCTTAGGAGGGGCTAATGAAAAACTGTTTTTT	CASSLGGANEKLFF
TRBV30	13	TRBJ2-5	NA	NA	TGTGCCTGGAGTTATGCAGGGGCAGAGACCCAGTACTTC	CAWSYAGAETQYF
TRBV6-5	16	TRBJ1-2	NA	NA	TGTGCCAGCAGTTACTCAGGGGGGGGCAGGATAGATGGCTACACCTTC	CASSYSGGGRIDGYTF
TRBV27	15	TRBJ1-1	TRBD1	NA	TGTGCCAGCATAGCATCGACAGGGGCGAACACTGAAGCTTTCTTT	CASIASTGANTEAFF
TRBV7-9	15	TRBJ1-5	NA	NA	TGTGCCAGCAGCTTAAATGAGGGGCCTTATCAGCCCCAGCATTTT	CASSLNEGPYQPQHF
TRBV5-1	12	TRBJ1-2	NA	NA	TGCGCCAGCAGCTTGGTGGGGGATGGCTACACCTTC	CASSLVGDGYTF
TRBV7-2	13	TRBJ2-4	NA	NA	TGTGCCAGCAGCGGGAGTGGCAAAAACATTCAGTACTTC	CASSGSGKNIQYF